The 8 T cell receptor beta chains below all came from one sample that was sequenced in a study of T cell responses to AZD1222 COVID-19 vaccine. Data came from immunoSEQ multiplex PCR; TCRdb stores just in-frame clones and leaves some out. The sample shows over 120,000 clones, approximately 83% of them seen only once. The sequenced sample was peripheral blood, obtained on day 0 of AZD1222 vaccination. The origin of the receptors is an adult in good health.

CDR3: CASSAGTENEKLFF. In DNA, the CDR3 is TGCGCCAGCAGCGCCGGGACAGAAAATGAAAAACTGTTTTTT. This rearrangement joins TRBV5-1 to TRBJ1-4, with 7 bases aligning to TRBD1. V dropped 4 bases and J dropped 5; count of bases not matched to a gene: 5. CDR1 and CDR2 (germline): SGHRS, YFSETQ. The CDR3 has 14 residues.

The J gene is TRBJ2-7, the V gene TRBV6-5, with 10 bases identical to TRBD2. Germline values: CDR1 MNHEY, CDR2 SVGAGI. The CDR3 loop spans 15 amino acids. V was clipped by 7 bases and J by 0 bases; unmatched bases: 6. The chain's CDR3 is CASTLAGGLSYEQYF. CDR3 in DNA: TGTGCCAGCACTTTAGCGGGGGGACTCTCCTACGAGCAGTACTTC.

This chain links TRBV7-9 with TRBJ2-7, with D uncertain. The CDR3 spans 13 residues. With 5 bases removed from V and 3 bases from J, the gap between germline ends came to 11 bases. Germline V lookup: CDR1 SEHNR, CDR2 FQNEAQ (reference sequence). The CDR3 DNA sequence: TGTGCCAGCAGCACTTCAGGATTCTACGAGCAGTACTTC. This translates into CASSTSGFYEQYF.

The gene calls are TRBV10-3 and TRBJ1-5; D is ambiguous. Germline CDR1 ENHRY, CDR2 SYGVKD. The CDR3 loop spans 13 amino acids. Trimming shortened V by 6 bases and J by 0 bases, and 6 bases separated the two germline ends. The CDR3 nucleotides read TGTGCCATCAGATCGAATAGCAATCAGCCCCAGCATTTT. Its translation is CAIRSNSNQPQHF.

This clone was found once. The chain recombines TRBV28 with TRBJ2-1; D remains unclear. V was pared by 0 bases and J by 5 bases, with 8 bases between. From germline, CDR1 is MDHEN and CDR2 SYDVKM. The CDR3 contains 14 residues. This CDR3 is CASSLWSGNNEQFF. The CDR3 DNA sequence: TGTGCCAGCAGTTTATGGTCCGGAAACAATGAGCAGTTCTTC. Drawing the rest from reference TRBV28 and TRBJ2-1, the complete variable domain is DVKVTQSSRYLVKRTGEKVFLECVQDMDHENMFWYRQDPGLGLRLIYFSYDVKMKEKGDIPEGYSVSREKKERFSLILESASTNQTSMYLCASSLWSGNNEQFFGPGTRLTVL.

This clone occurred a few times. The V call is TRBV5-4, the J call TRBJ2-2; 8 bases map to TRBD1. The germline CDR1 and CDR2 sequences are SGHNT and YYREEE (reference sequence). Germline trimming cut 4 bases from V and 2 bases from J; bases unmatched to any gene: 7. This CDR3 contains 16 residues. The CDR3 spells CASSPGQGRNTGELFF. The DNA for the CDR3 is TGTGCCAGCAGCCCCGGACAGGGAAGAAACACCGGGGAGCTGTTTTTT.

The CDR3 bases are TGCGCCAGCAGCCAAGATCGGGGTAGCGGGGCCAAGACCCAGTACTTC. Its protein is CASSQDRGSGAKTQYF. The chain combines TRBV4-1 with TRBJ2-5; 8 nucleotides align to TRBD2. The V segment lost 0 bases and the J segment 6 bases; nucleotides outside the gene matches: 9. This CDR3 is built from 16 residues. The germline gives CDR1 MGHRA, CDR2 YSYEKL.

V usage is TRBV5-4 and J usage is TRBJ2-3; D is possibly TRBD1 (5 bases). Germline loops: CDR1 SGHNT, CDR2 YYREEE (reference sequence). The CDR3 runs to 13 residues. The V end was cut by 1 base, the J end by 4 bases, with 7 bases between. The CDR3 is CASSLIGADTQYF. DNA of the CDR3: TGTGCCAGCAGCTTGATAGGGGCAGATACGCAGTATTTT.